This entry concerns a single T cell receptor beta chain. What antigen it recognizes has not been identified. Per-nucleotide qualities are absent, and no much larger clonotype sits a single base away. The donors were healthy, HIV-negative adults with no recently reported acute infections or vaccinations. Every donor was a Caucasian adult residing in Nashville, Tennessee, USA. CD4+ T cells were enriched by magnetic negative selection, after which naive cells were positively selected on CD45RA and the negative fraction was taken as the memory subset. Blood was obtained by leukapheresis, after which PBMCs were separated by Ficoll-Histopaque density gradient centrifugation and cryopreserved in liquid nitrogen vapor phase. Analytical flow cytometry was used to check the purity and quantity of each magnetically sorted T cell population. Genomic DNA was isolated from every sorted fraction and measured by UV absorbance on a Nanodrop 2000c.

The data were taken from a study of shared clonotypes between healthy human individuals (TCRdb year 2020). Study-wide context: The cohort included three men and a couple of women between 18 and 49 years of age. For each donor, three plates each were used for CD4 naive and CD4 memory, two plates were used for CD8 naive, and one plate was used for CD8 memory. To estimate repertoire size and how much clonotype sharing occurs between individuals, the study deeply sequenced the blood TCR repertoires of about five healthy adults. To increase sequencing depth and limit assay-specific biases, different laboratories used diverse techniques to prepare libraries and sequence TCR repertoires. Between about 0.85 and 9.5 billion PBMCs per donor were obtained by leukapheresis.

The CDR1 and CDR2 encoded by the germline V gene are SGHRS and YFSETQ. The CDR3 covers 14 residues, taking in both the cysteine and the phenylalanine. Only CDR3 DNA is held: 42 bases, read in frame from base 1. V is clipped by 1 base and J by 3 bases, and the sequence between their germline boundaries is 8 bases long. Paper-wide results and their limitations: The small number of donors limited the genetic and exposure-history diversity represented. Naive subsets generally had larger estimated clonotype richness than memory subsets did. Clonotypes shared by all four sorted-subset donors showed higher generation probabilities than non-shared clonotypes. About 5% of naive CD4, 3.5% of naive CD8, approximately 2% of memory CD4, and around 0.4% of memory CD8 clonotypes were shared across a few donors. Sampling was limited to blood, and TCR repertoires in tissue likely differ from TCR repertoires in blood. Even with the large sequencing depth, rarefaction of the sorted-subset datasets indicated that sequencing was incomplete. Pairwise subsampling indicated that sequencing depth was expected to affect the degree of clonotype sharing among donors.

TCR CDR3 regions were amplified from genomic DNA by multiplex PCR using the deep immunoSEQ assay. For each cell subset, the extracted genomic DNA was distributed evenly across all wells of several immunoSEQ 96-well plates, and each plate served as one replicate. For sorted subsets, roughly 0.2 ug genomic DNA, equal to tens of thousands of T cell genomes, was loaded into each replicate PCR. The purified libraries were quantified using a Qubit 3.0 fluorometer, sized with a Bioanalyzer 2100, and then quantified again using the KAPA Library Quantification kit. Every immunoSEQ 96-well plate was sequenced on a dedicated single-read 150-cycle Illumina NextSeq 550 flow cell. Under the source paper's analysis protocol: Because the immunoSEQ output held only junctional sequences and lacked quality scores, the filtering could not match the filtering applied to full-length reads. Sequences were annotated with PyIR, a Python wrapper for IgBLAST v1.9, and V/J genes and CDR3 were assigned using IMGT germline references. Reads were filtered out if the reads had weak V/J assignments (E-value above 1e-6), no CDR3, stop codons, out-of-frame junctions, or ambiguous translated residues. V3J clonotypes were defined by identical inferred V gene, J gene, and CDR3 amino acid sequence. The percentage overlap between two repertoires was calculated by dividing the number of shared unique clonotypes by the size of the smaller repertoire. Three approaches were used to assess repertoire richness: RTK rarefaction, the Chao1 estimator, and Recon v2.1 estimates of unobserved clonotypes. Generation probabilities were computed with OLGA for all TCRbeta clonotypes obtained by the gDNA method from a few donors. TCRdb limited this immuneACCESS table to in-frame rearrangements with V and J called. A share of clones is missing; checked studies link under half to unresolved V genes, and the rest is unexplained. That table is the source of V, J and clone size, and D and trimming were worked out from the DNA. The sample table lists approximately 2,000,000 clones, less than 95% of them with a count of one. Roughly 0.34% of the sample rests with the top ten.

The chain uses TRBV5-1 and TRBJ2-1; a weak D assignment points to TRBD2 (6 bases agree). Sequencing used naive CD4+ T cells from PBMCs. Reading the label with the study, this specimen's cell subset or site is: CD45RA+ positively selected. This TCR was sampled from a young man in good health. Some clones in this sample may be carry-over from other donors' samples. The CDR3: CASSLHSGYNEQFF. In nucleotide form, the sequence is TGCGCCAGCAGCTTGCATAGCGGCTACAATGAGCAGTTCTTC.